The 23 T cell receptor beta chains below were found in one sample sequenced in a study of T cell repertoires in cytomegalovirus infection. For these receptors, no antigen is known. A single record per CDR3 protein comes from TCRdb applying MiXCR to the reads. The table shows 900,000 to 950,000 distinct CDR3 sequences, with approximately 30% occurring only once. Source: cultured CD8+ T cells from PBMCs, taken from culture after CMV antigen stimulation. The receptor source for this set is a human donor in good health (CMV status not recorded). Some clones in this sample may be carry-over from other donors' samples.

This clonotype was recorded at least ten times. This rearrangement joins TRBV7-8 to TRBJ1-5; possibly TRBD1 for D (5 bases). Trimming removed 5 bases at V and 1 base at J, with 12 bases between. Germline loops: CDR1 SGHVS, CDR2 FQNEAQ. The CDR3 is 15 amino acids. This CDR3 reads CASSLFEGSNQPQHF. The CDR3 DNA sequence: TGTGCCAGCAGCCTCTTTGAGGGGAGCAATCAGCCCCAGCATTTT.

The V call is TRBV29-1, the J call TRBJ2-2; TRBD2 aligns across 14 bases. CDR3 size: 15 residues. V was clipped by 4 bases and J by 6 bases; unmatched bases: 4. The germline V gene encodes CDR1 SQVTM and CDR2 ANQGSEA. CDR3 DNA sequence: TGCAGCGTTGCGGGACTAGCGGGGGAGGCCGGGGAGCTGTTTTTT. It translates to CSVAGLAGEAGELFF.

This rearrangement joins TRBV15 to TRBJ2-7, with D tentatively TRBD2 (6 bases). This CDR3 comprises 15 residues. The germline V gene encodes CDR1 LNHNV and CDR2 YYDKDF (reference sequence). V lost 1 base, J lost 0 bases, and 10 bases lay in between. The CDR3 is CATSRGDGSSYEQYF. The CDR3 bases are TGTGCCACCAGCAGAGGGGACGGGAGCTCCTACGAGCAGTACTTC.

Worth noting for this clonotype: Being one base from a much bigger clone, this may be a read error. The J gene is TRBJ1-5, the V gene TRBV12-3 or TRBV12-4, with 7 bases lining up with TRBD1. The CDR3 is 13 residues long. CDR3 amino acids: CAGSPQGNQPQHF. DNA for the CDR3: TGTGCCGGCAGTCCACAGGGGAATCAGCCCCAGCATTTT.

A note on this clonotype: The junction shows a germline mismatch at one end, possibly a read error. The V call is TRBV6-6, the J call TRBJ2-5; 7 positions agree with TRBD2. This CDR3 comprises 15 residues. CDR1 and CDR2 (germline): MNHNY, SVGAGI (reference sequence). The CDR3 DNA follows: TGTGTCAGCAGTTATTTGGGGGGGAGGCAAGAGACCCAGTACTTC. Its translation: CVSSYLGGRQETQYF.

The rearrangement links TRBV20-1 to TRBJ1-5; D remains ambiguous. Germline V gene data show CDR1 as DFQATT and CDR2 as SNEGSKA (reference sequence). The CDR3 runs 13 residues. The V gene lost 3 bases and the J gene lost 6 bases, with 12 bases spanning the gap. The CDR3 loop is CSASPAWGQPQHF. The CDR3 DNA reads TGCAGTGCTAGCCCGGCTTGGGGTCAGCCCCAGCATTTT.

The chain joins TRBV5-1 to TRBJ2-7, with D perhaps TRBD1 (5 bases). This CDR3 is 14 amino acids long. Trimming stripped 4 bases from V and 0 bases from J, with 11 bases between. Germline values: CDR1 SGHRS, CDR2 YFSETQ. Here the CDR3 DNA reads TGCGCCAGCAGCCGGACACCCGTCTCCTACGAGCAGTACGTC. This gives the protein CASSRTPVSYEQYV.

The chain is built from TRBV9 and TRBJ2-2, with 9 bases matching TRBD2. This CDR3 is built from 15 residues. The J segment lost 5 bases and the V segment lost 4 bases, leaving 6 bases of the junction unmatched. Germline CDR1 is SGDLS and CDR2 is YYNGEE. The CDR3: CASSPAGGATGELFF. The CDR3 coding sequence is TGTGCCAGCAGCCCCGCGGGGGGGGCTACCGGGGAGCTGTTTTTT.

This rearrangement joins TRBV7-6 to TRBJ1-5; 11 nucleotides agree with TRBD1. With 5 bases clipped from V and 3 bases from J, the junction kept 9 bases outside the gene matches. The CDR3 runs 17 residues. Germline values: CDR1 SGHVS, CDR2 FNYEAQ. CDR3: CASSPADRGHFNQPQHF. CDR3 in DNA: TGTGCCAGCAGCCCGGCGGACAGGGGGCATTTCAATCAGCCCCAGCATTTT.

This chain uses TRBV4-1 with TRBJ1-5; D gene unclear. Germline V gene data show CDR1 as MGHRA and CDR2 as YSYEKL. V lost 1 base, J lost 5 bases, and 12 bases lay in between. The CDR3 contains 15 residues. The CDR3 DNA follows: TGCGCCAGCAGCCAAGCGCCTCTGGGAGATCAGCCCCAGCATTTT. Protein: CASSQAPLGDQPQHF.

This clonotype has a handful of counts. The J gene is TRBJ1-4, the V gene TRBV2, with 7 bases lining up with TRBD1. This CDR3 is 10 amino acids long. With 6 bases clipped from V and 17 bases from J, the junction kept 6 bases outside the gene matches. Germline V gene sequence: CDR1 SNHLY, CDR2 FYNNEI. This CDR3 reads CASRGTESFF. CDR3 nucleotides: TGTGCCAGCAGAGGGACAGAGTCCTTTTTT.

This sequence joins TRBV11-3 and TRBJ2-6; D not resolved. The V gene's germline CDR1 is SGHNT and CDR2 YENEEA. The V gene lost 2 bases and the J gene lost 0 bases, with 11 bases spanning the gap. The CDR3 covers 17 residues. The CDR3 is CASSLYRLTSGANVLTF. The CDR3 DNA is TGTGCCAGCAGCTTATACCGTTTGACCTCTGGGGCCAACGTCCTGACTTTC.

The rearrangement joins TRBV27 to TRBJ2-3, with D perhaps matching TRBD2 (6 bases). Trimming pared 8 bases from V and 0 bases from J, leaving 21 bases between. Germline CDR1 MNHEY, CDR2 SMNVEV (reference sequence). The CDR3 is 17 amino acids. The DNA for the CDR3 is TGTGCCAGCGCGGGGTCCGACCCAAGAACTAGCACAGATACGCAGTATTTT. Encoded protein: CASAGSDPRTSTDTQYF.

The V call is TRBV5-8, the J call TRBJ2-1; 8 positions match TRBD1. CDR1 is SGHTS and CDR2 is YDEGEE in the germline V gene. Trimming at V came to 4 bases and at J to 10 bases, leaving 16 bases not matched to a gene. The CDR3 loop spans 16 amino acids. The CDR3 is CASSRSGTGPSREQFF. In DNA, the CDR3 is TGTGCCAGCAGCCGATCCGGGACAGGTCCCTCCCGGGAGCAGTTCTTC. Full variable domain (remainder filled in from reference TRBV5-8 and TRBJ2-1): EAGVTQSPTHLIKTRGQQATLRCSPISGHTSVYWYQQALGLGLQFLLWYDEGEERNRGNFPPRFSGRQFPNYSSELNVNALELEDSALYLCASSRSGTGPSREQFFGPGTRLTVL.

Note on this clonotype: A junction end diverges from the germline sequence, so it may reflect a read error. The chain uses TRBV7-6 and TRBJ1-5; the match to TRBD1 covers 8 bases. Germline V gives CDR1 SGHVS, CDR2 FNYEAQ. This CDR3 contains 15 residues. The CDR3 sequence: CGSSLGQGRSQPQHF. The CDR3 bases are TGTGGCAGCAGCTTAGGACAGGGTCGAAGTCAGCCCCAGCATTTT.

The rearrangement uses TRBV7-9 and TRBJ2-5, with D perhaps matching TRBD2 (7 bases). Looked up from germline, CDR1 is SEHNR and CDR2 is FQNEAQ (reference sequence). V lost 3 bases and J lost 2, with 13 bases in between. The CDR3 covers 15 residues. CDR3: CASSFSAGTQETQYF. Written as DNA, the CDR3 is TGTGCCAGCAGCTTTTCAGCGGGGACACAAGAGACCCAGTACTTC.

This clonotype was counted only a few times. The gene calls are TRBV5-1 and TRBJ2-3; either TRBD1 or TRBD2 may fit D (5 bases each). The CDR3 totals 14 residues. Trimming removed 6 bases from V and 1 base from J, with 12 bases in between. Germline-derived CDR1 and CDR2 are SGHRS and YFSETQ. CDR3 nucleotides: TGCGCCAGCAACGGTCAGGGAGGCACAGATACGCAGTATTTT. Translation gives CASNGQGGTDTQYF.

This chain's CDR3 is CASSKTSFSPLHF. In DNA form, the CDR3 reads TGTGCCAGCAGCAAGACTAGTTTTTCACCCCTCCACTTT. The chain uses TRBV5-4 and TRBJ1-6; D gene ambiguous. V shed 4 bases and J shed 9 bases, with 11 bases lying between them. CDR3 length: 13 residues. Per the germline V gene, CDR1 is SGHNT and CDR2 is YYREEE (reference sequence).

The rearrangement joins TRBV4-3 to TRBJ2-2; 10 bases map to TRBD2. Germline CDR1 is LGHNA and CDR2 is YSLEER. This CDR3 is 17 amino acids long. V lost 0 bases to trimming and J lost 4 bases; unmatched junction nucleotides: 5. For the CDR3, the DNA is TGCGCCAGCAGCCAAGATCAACTAGCGGGACTCACCGGGGAGCTGTTTTTT. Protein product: CASSQDQLAGLTGELFF.

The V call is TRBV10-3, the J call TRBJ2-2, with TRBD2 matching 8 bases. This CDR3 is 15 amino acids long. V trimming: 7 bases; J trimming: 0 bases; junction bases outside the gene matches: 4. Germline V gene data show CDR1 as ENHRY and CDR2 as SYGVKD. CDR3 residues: CAINGGGSNTGELFF. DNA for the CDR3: TGTGCCATCAACGGGGGGGGTTCGAACACCGGGGAGCTGTTTTTT.

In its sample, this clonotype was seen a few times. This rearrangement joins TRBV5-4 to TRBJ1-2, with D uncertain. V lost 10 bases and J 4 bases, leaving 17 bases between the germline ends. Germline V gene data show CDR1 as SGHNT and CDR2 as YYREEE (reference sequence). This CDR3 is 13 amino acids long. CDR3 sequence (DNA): TGTGCCGGAGATAACGGCGGCGCCTATGGCTACACCTTC. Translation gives CAGDNGGAYGYTF.

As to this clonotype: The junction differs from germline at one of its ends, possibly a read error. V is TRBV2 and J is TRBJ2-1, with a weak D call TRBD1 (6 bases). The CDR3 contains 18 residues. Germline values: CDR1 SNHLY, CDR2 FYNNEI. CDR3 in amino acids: CASREGQGQRKGYNEQFF. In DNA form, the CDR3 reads TGTGCCAGCAGGGAAGGGCAGGGGCAACGTAAGGGGTACAATGAGCAGTTCTTC.

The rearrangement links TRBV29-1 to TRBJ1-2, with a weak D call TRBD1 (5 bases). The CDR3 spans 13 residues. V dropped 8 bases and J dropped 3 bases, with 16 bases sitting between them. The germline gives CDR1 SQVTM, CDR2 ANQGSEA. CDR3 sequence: CSFWGGKDYGYTF. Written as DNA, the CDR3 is TGCAGCTTTTGGGGGGGGAAGGACTATGGCTACACCTTC. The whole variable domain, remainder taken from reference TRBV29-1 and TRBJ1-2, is SAVISQKPSRDICQRGTSLTIQCQVDSQVTMMFWYRQQPGQSLTLIATANQGSEATYESGFVIDKFPISRPNLTFSTLTVSNMSPEDSSIYLCSFWGGKDYGYTFGSGTRLTVV.